This passage covers 18 T cell receptor beta chains from one sample sequenced in a study of CD8+ T cells in alopecia areata. Extracted RNA was reverse transcribed into cDNA, the sequencing template. Sequenced by immunoSEQ multiplex PCR; TCRdb stores in-frame clones only, minus some. The profile shows 120,000 or so clones, 47% of them singletons. The sequencing input was NKG2D-low CD8+ T cells sorted from blood. These receptors originate from a human donor with alopecia areata.

The chain employs TRBV23-1 and TRBJ1-4; unclear D gene. TRBV23-1 is an open reading frame whose function is uncertain. This CDR3 contains 12 residues. V shed 0 bases and J shed 8 bases, with 4 bases lying between them. This chain's CDR3 is CASSQSTEKLFF. The DNA of the CDR3 is TGCGCCAGCAGTCAATCGACAGAAAAACTGTTTTTT.

This clone came up a few times. The chain couples TRBV29-1 to TRBJ2-5, with D possibly being TRBD2 (5 bases). The CDR3 extends over 12 amino acids. V dropped 4 bases and J dropped 4 bases, with 10 bases sitting between them. Germline loops: CDR1 SQVTM, CDR2 ANQGSEA. The CDR3: CSVASLAETQYF. The CDR3 DNA reads as TGCAGCGTTGCTAGCCTGGCAGAGACCCAGTACTTC.

The CDR3 protein is CAWSARGSEQFF. Written as DNA, the CDR3 is TGTGCCTGGAGTGCGCGAGGGAGTGAGCAGTTCTTC. The chain recombines TRBV30 with TRBJ2-1, with D perhaps TRBD2 (5 bases). Between the trimmed V and J ends, which lost 1 base and 9 bases, there was a span of 10 bases. The CDR3 is 12 amino acids. CDR1 is GTSNPN, CDR2 SVGIG, per germline (reference sequence). Full variable domain (rest looked up from reference TRBV30 and TRBJ2-1): SQTIHQWPATLVQPVGSPLSLECTVEGTSNPNLYWYRQAAGRGLQLLFYSVGIGQISSEVPQNLSASRPQDRQFILSSKKLLLSDSGFYLCAWSARGSEQFFGPGTRLTVL.

This clone was detected only a few times. The chain is built from TRBV29-1 and TRBJ2-5; the D is unclear. This CDR3 has 12 residues. V dropped 3 bases and J dropped 4 bases, with 9 bases sitting between them. Germline assignment: CDR1 SQVTM and CDR2 ANQGSEA. CDR3 amino acids: CSVDFLGETQYF. The CDR3 nucleotides read TGCAGCGTTGATTTCCTGGGAGAGACCCAGTACTTC. The full variable domain, in which reference TRBV29-1 and TRBJ2-5 provide the parts outside the CDR3, is SAVISQKPSRDICQRGTSLTIQCQVDSQVTMMFWYRQQPGQSLTLIATANQGSEATYESGFVIDKFPISRPNLTFSTLTVSNMSPEDSSIYLCSVDFLGETQYFGPGTRLLVL.

This clone was detected a few times. This chain connects TRBV29-1 to TRBJ2-3; D might be TRBD2 (6 bases). CDR1 and CDR2 from the germline V gene are SQVTM and ANQGSEA. The length of the CDR3 is 10 residues. Between the trimmed V and J ends, which lost 8 bases and 7 bases, there was a span of 10 bases. The CDR3 region has the DNA TGCAGCACCCGGGGGAATACGCAGTATTTT. Translating gives CSTRGNTQYF.

V is TRBV6-6 and J is TRBJ2-5; weak D call: TRBD2 (5 bases). Deletions cut 7 bases from V and 3 bases from J, with 18 bases between. CDR1 is MNHNY and CDR2 is SVGAGI in the germline V gene (reference sequence). The CDR3 runs 15 residues. The CDR3 DNA is TGTGCCAGCACTAACGGACTGACCTCTAAAGAGACCCAGTACTTC. It codes for CASTNGLTSKETQYF.

The chain carries TRBV11-2 and TRBJ2-7; TRBD2 matches 8 bases. V shed 1 base, J shed 4 bases, and the junction held 6 bases outside the gene matches. The germline V gene encodes CDR1 SGHAT and CDR2 FQNNGV. This CDR3 comprises 15 residues. DNA for the CDR3: TGTGCCAGCAGCTTAGCTCGGGGGGGCCGTTACGAGCAGTACTTC. It translates to CASSLARGGRYEQYF.

The chain uses TRBV25-1 and TRBJ1-1; D unresolved. V gave up 2 bases and J gave up 2 bases, with 9 bases separating them. Germline V gives CDR1 MGHDK, CDR2 SYGVNS. This CDR3 contains 14 residues. The chain's CDR3 is CASSETHRNTEAFF. Here the CDR3 DNA reads TGTGCCAGCAGTGAAACCCACCGCAACACTGAAGCTTTCTTT.

In the case of this clone: Additional DNA sequences in this sample encode the identical CDR3. The chain combines TRBV28 with TRBJ2-5; D is uncertain. The ends were cut back, 3 bases at V and 5 bases at J, with 10 bases in the middle. In germline, CDR1 is MDHEN, CDR2 SYDVKM. The CDR3 covers 13 residues. CDR3 loop: CASSLGGGETQYF. In nucleotides, the CDR3 is TGTGCCAGCAGTTTGGGTGGTGGGGAGACCCAGTACTTC.

The chain recombines TRBV30 with TRBJ1-2; 8 bases align to TRBD1. CDR3 length: 16 residues. Germline CDR1 reads GTSNPN; CDR2 reads SVGIG (reference sequence). The J segment lost 0 bases and the V segment lost 1 base, leaving 7 bases of the junction unmatched. As DNA, the CDR3 is TGTGCCTGGAGTGGATGGGACAGGTCAGCTAACTATGGCTACACCTTC. Protein sequence: CAWSGWDRSANYGYTF.

This chain connects TRBV29-1 to TRBJ1-5, with 9 bases that match TRBD1. This CDR3 has 12 amino acids. Germline V CDR1 and CDR2: SQVTM, ANQGSEA. V lost 6 bases and J lost 7; bases outside the gene matches: 4. The CDR3 spells CSVATGGQPQHF. The CDR3 DNA is TGCAGCGTGGCCACAGGGGGCCAGCCCCAGCATTTT.

J is TRBJ2-2 and V is TRBV2; tentatively, D is TRBD1 (6 bases). V lost 6 bases and J lost 7, with 12 bases in between. This CDR3 is built from 13 residues. CDR1 is SNHLY, CDR2 FYNNEI, per germline. CDR3 nucleotide sequence: TGTGCCAGCAGGGACAGCAGCGTCGGGGAGCTGTTTTTT. Protein product: CASRDSSVGELFF.

This clone was counted between two and nine times. The V and J genes are TRBV28 and TRBJ1-1, with D uncertain. Trimming removed 1 base from V and 1 base from J, with 4 bases in between. Germline assignment: CDR1 MDHEN and CDR2 SYDVKM. CDR3 size: 13 residues. The CDR3 sequence is CASSLSPNTEAFF. For the CDR3, the DNA is TGTGCCAGCAGTTTATCCCCGAACACTGAAGCTTTCTTT.

This chain links TRBV30 with TRBJ1-1, with D possibly being TRBD1 (6 bases). The CDR3 runs to 15 residues. The V gene lost 0 bases and the J gene lost 2 bases, with 13 bases spanning the gap. Per the germline V gene, CDR1 is GTSNPN and CDR2 is SVGIG (reference sequence). DNA for the CDR3: TGTGCCTGGAGTGTAAGGGGGGCTGGTAACACTGAAGCTTTCTTT. Protein: CAWSVRGAGNTEAFF.

A single count supports this clone. The rearrangement links TRBV4-3 to TRBJ2-3; 7 bases are shared with TRBD2. This CDR3 is built from 16 residues. Germline trimming cut 0 bases from V and 8 bases from J; bases unmatched to any gene: 11. Germline V lookup: CDR1 LGHNA, CDR2 YSLEER. In nucleotides, the CDR3 is TGCGCCAGCAGCCAAGATTCTGGGACTACGGGTGGTACGCAGTATTTT. This sequence encodes CASSQDSGTTGGTQYF.

The chain carries TRBV6-6 and TRBJ2-1, with TRBD2 matching 9 bases. The germline CDR1 and CDR2 sequences are MNHNY and SVGAGI (reference sequence). The J segment lost 7 bases and the V segment lost 4 bases, leaving 8 bases of the junction unmatched. The CDR3 is 15 residues long. CDR3 sequence reads: CASSSSGVEGNEQFF. The CDR3 DNA reads as TGTGCCAGCAGTTCTAGCGGGGTCGAGGGGAATGAGCAGTTCTTC.

In this sample, this clone turned up once. The CDR3 DNA reads as TGTGCCAGCAGCCCGGGACAGACCTATGGCTACACCTTC. Protein sequence: CASSPGQTYGYTF. The chain joins TRBV5-6 to TRBJ1-2; 7 bases agree with TRBD1. CDR1 SGHDT and CDR2 YYEEEE come from the germline V gene. Trimming took 4 bases from V and 4 from J; bases not matched to a gene: 4. The CDR3 is 13 residues long.

The V gene is TRBV9, the J gene TRBJ2-7; TRBD2 matches at 8 bases. The length of the CDR3 is 14 residues. Looked up from germline, CDR1 is SGDLS and CDR2 is YYNGEE. The ends lost 5 bases at V and 0 bases at J; junction bases unmatched: 4. This CDR3 reads CASSAGLASYEQYF. Written as DNA, the CDR3 is TGTGCCAGCAGTGCCGGACTAGCCTCCTACGAGCAGTACTTC.